Presented here are 6 T cell receptor beta chains from one specimen sequenced in a study of blood T cells in healthy people across ages. It was with a sample-barcoded 5' primer and a J-beta primer mix that a second PCR of roughly 7 to 12 cycles was run. Each CDR3 protein gets one entry after TCRdb re-called the 5' RACE reads with MiXCR. The repertoire holds about 800,000 distinct CDR3 sequences, with just under 25% as singletons. In addition, the sample was reused for a study of T cells of mothers and their children.

Material: blood. Receptors originate from a boy aged 5 to 17 in good health.

This clonotype turned up a few times. The J gene is TRBJ2-5, the V gene TRBV20-1; TRBD2 aligns across 10 bases. This CDR3 is built from 14 residues. Germline loops: CDR1 DFQATT, CDR2 SNEGSKA (reference sequence). V shed 8 bases, J shed 4 bases, and the junction held 10 bases outside the gene matches. CDR3 sequence: CSIIGLAGAETQYF. CDR3 sequence (DNA): TGCAGTATCATTGGGCTAGCGGGAGCAGAGACCCAGTACTTC.

The chain couples TRBV6-2 or TRBV6-3 to TRBJ2-7; 9 bases fit TRBD1. V dropped 6 bases and J dropped 4; count of bases not matched to a gene: 10. This CDR3 is 15 amino acids long. In germline, CDR1 is MNHEY, CDR2 SVGEGT. The CDR3: CASSPVRTGVYEQYF. CDR3 coding DNA: TGTGCCAGCAGCCCTGTTAGGACAGGGGTGTACGAGCAGTACTTC.

On this clonotype itself: One end of the junction varies from germline; a read error may be responsible. V and J are TRBV7-7 and TRBJ2-5, with D possibly being TRBD1 or TRBD2 (5 bases each). This CDR3 comprises 16 residues. The germline CDR1 and CDR2 sequences are SSHAT and FNYEAQ (reference sequence). In nucleotides, the CDR3 is TGTGCTAGCAGCTTAGCGAGGGACCCCATCCAAGAGACCCAGTACTTC. This sequence encodes CASSLARDPIQETQYF.

V gene TRBV11-2 combines with J gene TRBJ2-1; tentatively, D is TRBD1 (5 bases). The V gene's germline CDR1 is SGHAT and CDR2 FQNNGV. This CDR3 region has 16 residues. With 1 base removed from V and 0 bases from J, the gap between germline ends came to 10 bases. The CDR3 nucleotides are TGTGCCAGCAGCTTAGTCAGGGCAGTCTCCTACAATGAGCAGTTCTTC. This encodes CASSLVRAVSYNEQFF.

For this clonotype: The junction differs from germline at one of its ends, possibly a read error. The genes are TRBV5-3 and TRBJ2-2, with 9 bases fitting TRBD1. TRBV5-3 is an open reading frame whose function is uncertain. This CDR3 spans 18 amino acids. The CDR3 nucleotides read TGTGCCAGCAGCTTGAGAGACGGGACAGGGCTGAACACCGGGGAGCTGTTTTTT. Its protein is CASSLRDGTGLNTGELFF.

This clonotype appeared a few times. The V gene is TRBV28, the J gene TRBJ2-1; D uncertain. CDR1 and CDR2 (germline): MDHEN, SYDVKM. CDR3 length: 15 amino acids. V was shortened by 2 bases and J by 2 bases, with 10 bases between the two germline ends. CDR3 loop: CASSLKDLTYNEQFF. DNA for the CDR3: TGTGCCAGCAGTTTAAAGGACCTTACCTACAATGAGCAGTTCTTC.